This entry concerns a single T cell receptor beta chain. What it binds is not known. This entry comes from a study of beta chain features in type 1 diabetes. Overall study context: Sorted cells from all samples, numbering 100 million to 120 million, were examined. Study-wide findings and caveats: Shortening of TCRB CDR3s, moderate but significant, appeared in all four CD4+ subsets of Type 1 diabetes patients. With patients and controls alike, PCR might favor shorter templates to an equal degree.

Every bit of the isolated RNA underwent reverse transcription, so sequencing read expressed TCRB transcripts. The study sequenced naive, central memory and regulatory T cell samples to an average of approximately 3.5 million reads. Repertoires were generated with immunoSEQ multiplex PCR, while TCRdb's copy carries only in-frame clones and drops some. This sample has around 320,000 clones; around 13% occur once, and the top ten carry over 5.5%. The length of the CDR3 is 17 residues. Per the germline V gene, CDR1 is SGHNT and CDR2 is YENEEA. Trimming at V came to 6 bases and at J to 0 bases, leaving 9 bases not matched to a gene.

Sequenced material: central memory CD4+ T cells from blood. This clonotype was sampled from a man aged 25-40 years in good health. The chain links TRBV11-3 to TRBJ2-5, with TRBD2 matching 11 bases. The CDR3 protein is CASSRGLAGLHQETQYF. The CDR3 region has the DNA TGTGCCAGCAGTCGCGGACTAGCGGGCCTCCACCAAGAGACCCAGTACTTC.